This TCR beta chain stems from a study of blood T cell repertoires in COVID-19. Study as a whole: Samples representing acute and convalescent COVID-19 were sourced from the United States, Italy and Spain. PBMCs, B-cell-depleted T cells, or T cells were the source of the cDNA or gDNA that made up the material.

In the original analysis: For nucleated cells, counts were estimated from reference gene primer amplification. Clones were sequenced by immunoSEQ multiplex PCR, and TCRdb holds only the in-frame ones, with some missing. The V and J calls and clone size were taken over from that table, and D and trimming were inferred from the DNA. The table records about 73,000 clones, 75% to 90% of them present only once. V lost 7 bases and J lost 4, with 13 bases in between. The V gene's germline CDR1 is MDHEN and CDR2 SYDVKM. There are 13 residues in the CDR3. V and J are TRBV28 and TRBJ1-2; possible D gene TRBD1, 5 bases. This receptor was obtained from a man aged 80 or over with acute or convalescent COVID-19. Material: peripheral blood. CDR3 residues: CASKKGSIYGYTF. The CDR3, as DNA: TGTGCCAGCAAGAAGGGGTCGATCTATGGCTACACCTTC.